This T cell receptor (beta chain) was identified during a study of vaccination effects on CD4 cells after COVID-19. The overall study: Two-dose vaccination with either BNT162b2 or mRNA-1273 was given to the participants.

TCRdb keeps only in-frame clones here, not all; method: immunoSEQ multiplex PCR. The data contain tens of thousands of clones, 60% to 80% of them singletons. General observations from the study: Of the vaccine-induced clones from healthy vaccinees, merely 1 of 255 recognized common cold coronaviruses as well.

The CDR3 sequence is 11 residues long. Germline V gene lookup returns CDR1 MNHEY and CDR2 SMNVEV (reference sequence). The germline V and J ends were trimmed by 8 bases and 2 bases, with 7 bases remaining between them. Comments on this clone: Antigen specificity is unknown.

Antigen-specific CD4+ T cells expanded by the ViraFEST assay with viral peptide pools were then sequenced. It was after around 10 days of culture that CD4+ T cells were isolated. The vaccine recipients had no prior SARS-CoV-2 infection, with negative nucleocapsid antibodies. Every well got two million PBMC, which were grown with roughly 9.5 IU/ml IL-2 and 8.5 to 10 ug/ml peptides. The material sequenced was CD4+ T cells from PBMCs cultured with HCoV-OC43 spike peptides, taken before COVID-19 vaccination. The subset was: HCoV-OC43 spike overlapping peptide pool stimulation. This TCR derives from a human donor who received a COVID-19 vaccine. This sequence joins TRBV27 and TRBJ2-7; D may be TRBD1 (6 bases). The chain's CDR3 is CASGDTYEQYV. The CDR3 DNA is TGTGCCAGCGGGGACACCTACGAGCAGTACGTC.